The present TCR beta chain was sequenced within a study of blood T cell repertoires in COVID-19. Trimming took 4 bases from V and 7 from J; bases not matched to a gene: 6. This CDR3 comprises 13 residues. The V gene's germline CDR1 is MGHDK and CDR2 SYGVNS. Repertoires were generated with immunoSEQ multiplex PCR, while TCRdb's copy carries only in-frame clones and drops some. The repertoire holds fewer than 200,000 clones, with 70% to 90% as singletons. This receptor was taken from a man aged 50-60 years who had recovered from COVID-19. The sample comprised peripheral blood. The chain joins TRBV25-1 to TRBJ1-1, with TRBD1 matching 7 bases. The CDR3 region is CASSVTGTVEAFF. CDR3 coding DNA: TGTGCCAGCAGTGTCACCGGGACAGTTGAAGCTTTCTTT.